The present T cell receptor beta chain was sequenced within a study of beta chain features in type 1 diabetes. General study findings and limits: Any role of HLA type in TCRB rearrangement remained unresolved here.

Expressed TCRB transcripts were sequenced because the entire RNA isolate underwent reverse transcription. Here immunoSEQ multiplex PCR was the method, and the copy in TCRdb shows in-frame clones only, minus some. The table lists under 900,000 clones, around a sixth of them singletons. The V end was cut by 7 bases, the J end by 13 bases, with 11 bases between. Germline V gene data show CDR1 as SGDLS and CDR2 as YYNGEE. CDR3 length: 10 amino acids. With regard to this clone: Its antigen is not known.

Sequencing was done on a sample of naive CD4+ T cells from blood. The chain joins TRBV9 to TRBJ2-2; D is possibly TRBD1 (6 bases). The sequence came from a woman aged 18-29 years in good health. The CDR3 loop reads CASRDTWLFF. CDR3 sequence (DNA): TGTGCCAGCCGGGACACATGGCTGTTTTTT.